This TCR beta chain originates from a study of T cells after yellow fever vaccination. For this clonotype: The antigen remains undetermined.

One entry per CDR3 protein results from TCRdb running MiXCR on the 5' RACE reads. The table lists over 100,000 distinct CDR3 sequences, more than 7.5% of them singletons. General study results and limits: Post-booster reappearance was seen for most primary-vaccination clones (roughly 96% CD4, around 89% CD8).

This clonotype was sampled from a young man who received the YFV17D yellow fever vaccine. The material sequenced was CD8+ T cells sorted from PBMCs, taken 45 days after the yellow fever booster vaccination.

The CDR3 sequence is CASSQTGSNEQFF. The CDR3 nucleotides read TGTGCCAGCAGCCAAACAGGGTCCAATGAGCAGTTCTTC. This chain uses TRBV12-3 or TRBV12-4 with TRBJ2-1; tentatively, D is TRBD1 (6 bases). The germline V and J ends were trimmed by 6 bases and 6 bases, with 12 bases remaining between them. CDR3 size: 13 residues.